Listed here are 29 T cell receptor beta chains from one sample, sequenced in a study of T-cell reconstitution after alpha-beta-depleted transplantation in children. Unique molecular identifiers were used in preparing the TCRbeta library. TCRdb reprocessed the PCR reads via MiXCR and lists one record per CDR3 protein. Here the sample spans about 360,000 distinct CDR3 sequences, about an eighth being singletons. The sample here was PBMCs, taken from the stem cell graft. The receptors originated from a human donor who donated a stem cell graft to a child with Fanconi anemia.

The chain's CDR3 is CASSDGGSTDGYTF. The CDR3 bases are TGTGCCAGCAGCGATGGGGGGAGTACAGATGGCTACACCTTC. This sequence joins TRBV2 and TRBJ1-2; D possibly corresponds to TRBD1 (5 bases). CDR1 and CDR2 from the germline V gene are SNHLY and FYNNEI. The CDR3 extends over 14 amino acids. V dropped 6 bases and J dropped 6 bases, with 17 bases sitting between them.

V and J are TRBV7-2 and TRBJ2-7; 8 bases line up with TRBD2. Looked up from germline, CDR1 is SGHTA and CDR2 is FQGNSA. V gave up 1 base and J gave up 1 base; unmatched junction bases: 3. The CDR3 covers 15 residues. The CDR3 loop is CASSLVLAGSYEQYF. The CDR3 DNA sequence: TGTGCCAGCAGCTTAGTCTTAGCGGGATCCTACGAGCAGTACTTC.

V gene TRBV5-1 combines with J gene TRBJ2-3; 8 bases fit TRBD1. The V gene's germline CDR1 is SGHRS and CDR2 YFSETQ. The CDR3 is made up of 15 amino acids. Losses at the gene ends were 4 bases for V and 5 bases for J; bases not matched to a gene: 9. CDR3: CASSNPQGAGDTQYF. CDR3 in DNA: TGCGCCAGCAGCAACCCCCAGGGGGCTGGAGATACGCAGTATTTT.

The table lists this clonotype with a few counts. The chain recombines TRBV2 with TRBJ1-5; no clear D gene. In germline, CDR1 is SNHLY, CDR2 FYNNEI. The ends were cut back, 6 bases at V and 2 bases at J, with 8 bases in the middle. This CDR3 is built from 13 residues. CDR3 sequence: CASRQAGNQPQHF. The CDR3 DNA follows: TGTGCCAGCAGGCAGGCGGGCAATCAGCCCCAGCATTTT.

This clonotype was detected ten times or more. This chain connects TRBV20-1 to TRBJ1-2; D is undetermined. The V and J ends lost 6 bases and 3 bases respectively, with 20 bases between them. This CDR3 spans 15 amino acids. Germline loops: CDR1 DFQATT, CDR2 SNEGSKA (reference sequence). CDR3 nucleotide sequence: TGCAGTGCGGTAAGAGGAGACGAATGGGACTATGGCTACACCTTC. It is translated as CSAVRGDEWDYGYTF.

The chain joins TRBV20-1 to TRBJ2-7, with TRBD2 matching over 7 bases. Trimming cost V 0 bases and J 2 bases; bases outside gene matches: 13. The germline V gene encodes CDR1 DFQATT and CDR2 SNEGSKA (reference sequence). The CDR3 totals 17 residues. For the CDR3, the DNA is TGCAGTGCTAGAGATTTAGGACTAGACCGCGTTACCTACGAGCAGTACTTC. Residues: CSARDLGLDRVTYEQYF.

The CDR3 region is CSVEPGTGSYEQYF. In DNA form, the CDR3 reads TGCAGCGTTGAGCCCGGGACAGGGTCCTACGAGCAGTACTTC. The V call is TRBV29-1, the J call TRBJ2-7; TRBD1 agrees at 9 bases. The CDR3 consists of 14 residues. From germline, CDR1 is SQVTM and CDR2 ANQGSEA. Germline trimming cut 3 bases from V and 1 base from J; bases unmatched to any gene: 4.

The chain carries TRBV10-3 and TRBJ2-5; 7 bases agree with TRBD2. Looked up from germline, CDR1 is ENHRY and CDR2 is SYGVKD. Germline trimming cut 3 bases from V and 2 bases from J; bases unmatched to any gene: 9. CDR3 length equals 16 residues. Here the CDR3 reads CAISDGQAGIQETQYF. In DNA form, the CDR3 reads TGTGCCATCAGTGATGGGCAAGCGGGAATACAAGAGACCCAGTACTTC.

CDR3 DNA sequence: TGTGCCACTGACAGGGAAAGTAATTCACCCCTCCACTTT. Protein product: CATDRESNSPLHF. The chain recombines TRBV2 with TRBJ1-6, with TRBD1 identical over 7 bases. Trimming cost V 10 bases and J 6 bases; bases outside gene matches: 6. Germline V gives CDR1 SNHLY, CDR2 FYNNEI. CDR3 length: 13 amino acids.

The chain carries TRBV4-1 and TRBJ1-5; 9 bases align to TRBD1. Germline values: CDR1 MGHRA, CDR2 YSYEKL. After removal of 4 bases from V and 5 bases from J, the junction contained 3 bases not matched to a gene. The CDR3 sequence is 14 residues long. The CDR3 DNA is TGCGCCAGCAGCCTTTGGACAGGGGATCAGCCCCAGCATTTT. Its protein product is CASSLWTGDQPQHF.

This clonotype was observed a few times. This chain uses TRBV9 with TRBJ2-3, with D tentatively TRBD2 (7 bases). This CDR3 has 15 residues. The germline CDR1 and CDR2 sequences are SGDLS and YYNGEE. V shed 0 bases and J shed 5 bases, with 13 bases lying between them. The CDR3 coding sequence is TGTGCCAGCAGCGTAGAGGGGGGGACCTTAGATACGCAGTATTTT. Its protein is CASSVEGGTLDTQYF.

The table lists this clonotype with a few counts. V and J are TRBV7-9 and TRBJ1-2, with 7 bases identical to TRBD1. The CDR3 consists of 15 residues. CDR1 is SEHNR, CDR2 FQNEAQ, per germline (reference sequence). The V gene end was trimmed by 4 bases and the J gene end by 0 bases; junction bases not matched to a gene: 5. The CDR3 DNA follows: TGTGCCAGCAGCTCTACAGGGGTTTCTAACTATGGCTACACCTTC. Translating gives CASSSTGVSNYGYTF.

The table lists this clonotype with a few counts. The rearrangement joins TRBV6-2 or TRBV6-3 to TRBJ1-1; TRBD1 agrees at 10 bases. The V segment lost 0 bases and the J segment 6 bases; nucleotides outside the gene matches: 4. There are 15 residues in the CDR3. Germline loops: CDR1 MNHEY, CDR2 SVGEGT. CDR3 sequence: CASSYSGQGFAEAFF. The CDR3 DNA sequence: TGTGCCAGCAGTTACTCGGGACAGGGGTTCGCTGAAGCTTTCTTT.

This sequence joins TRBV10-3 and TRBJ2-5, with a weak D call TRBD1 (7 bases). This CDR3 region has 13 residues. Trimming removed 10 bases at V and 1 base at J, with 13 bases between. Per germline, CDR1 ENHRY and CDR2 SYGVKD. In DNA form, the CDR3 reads TGTGCCACTCGGAGGGGGCTCCAAGAGACCCAGTACTTC. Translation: CATRRGLQETQYF.

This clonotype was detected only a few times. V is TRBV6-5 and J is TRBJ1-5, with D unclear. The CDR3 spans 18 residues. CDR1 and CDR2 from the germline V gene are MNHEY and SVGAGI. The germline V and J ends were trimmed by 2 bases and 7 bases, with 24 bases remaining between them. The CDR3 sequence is CASSYPQHPTEAEQPQHF. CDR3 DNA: TGTGCCAGCAGTTACCCCCAACATCCTACAGAGGCAGAACAGCCCCAGCATTTT.

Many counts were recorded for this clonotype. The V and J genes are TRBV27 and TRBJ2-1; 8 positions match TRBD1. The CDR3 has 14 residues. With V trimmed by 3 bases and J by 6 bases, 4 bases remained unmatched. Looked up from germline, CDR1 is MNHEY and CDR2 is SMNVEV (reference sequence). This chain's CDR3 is CASSLIGQGNEQFF. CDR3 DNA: TGTGCCAGCAGTTTGATAGGACAGGGCAATGAGCAGTTCTTC.

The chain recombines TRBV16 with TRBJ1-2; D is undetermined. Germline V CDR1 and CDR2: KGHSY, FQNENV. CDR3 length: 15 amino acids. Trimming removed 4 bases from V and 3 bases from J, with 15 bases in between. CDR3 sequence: CASSLAAVGDYGYTF. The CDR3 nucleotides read TGTGCCAGCAGCCTGGCGGCCGTCGGGGACTATGGCTACACCTTC.

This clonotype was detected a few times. CDR3 nucleotide sequence: TGTGCCAGCAGCGCTTGGGGGGGTGAATCTGAAGCTTTCTTT. Protein product: CASSAWGGESEAFF. This chain uses TRBV12-3 or TRBV12-4 with TRBJ1-1, with D perhaps TRBD1 (5 bases). V lost 6 bases, J lost 6 bases, and 17 bases lay in between. The CDR3 contains 14 residues.

DNA of the CDR3: TGCGCCAGCAGCTTGGTTGCAGGGGAGGTATATGGCTACACCTTC. Translated, it gives CASSLVAGEVYGYTF. The chain has TRBV5-1 and TRBJ1-2, with D maybe TRBD1 (6 bases). CDR3 size: 15 residues. With 0 bases removed from V and 5 bases from J, the gap between germline ends came to 14 bases. Germline loops: CDR1 SGHRS, CDR2 YFSETQ.

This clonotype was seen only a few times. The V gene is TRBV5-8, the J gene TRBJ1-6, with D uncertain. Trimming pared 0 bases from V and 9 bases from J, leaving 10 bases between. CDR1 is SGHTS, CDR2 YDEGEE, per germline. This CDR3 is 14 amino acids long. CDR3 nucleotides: TGTGCCAGCAGCTTGGGACTGCCGGGTTCACCCCTCCACTTT. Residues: CASSLGLPGSPLHF.

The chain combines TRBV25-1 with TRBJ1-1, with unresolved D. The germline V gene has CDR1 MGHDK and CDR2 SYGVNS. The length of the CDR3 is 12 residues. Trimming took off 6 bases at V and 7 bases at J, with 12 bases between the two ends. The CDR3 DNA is TGTGCCAGCAGGATAGAAGAGGGTGAAGCTTTCTTT. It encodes CASRIEEGEAFF.

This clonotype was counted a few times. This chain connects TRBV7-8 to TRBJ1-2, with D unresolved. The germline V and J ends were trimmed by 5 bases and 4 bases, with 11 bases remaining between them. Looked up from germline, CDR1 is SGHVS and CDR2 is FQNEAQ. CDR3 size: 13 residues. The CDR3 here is CASSPPSPYGYTF. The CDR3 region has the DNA TGTGCCAGCAGCCCGCCTAGTCCCTATGGCTACACCTTC.

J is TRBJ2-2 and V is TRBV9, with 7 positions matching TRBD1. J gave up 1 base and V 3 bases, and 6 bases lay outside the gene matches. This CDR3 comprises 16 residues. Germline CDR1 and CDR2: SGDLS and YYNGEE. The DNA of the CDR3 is TGTGCCAGCAGCGAGGGGACAGTGGAGAACACCGGGGAGCTGTTTTTT. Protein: CASSEGTVENTGELFF.

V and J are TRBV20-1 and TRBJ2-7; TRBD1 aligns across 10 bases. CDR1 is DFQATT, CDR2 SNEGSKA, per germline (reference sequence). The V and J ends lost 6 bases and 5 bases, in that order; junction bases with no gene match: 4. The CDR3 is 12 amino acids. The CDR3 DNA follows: TGCAGTGCCGGGGGGACAGGGGACGAGCAGTACTTC. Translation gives CSAGGTGDEQYF.

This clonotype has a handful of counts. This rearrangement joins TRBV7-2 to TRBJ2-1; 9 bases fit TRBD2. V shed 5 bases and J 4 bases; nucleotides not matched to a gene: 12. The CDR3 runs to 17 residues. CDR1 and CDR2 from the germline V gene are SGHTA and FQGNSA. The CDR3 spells CASSRQPSGGIYNEQFF. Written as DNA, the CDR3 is TGTGCCAGCAGCCGACAACCCAGCGGGGGGATTTACAATGAGCAGTTCTTC.

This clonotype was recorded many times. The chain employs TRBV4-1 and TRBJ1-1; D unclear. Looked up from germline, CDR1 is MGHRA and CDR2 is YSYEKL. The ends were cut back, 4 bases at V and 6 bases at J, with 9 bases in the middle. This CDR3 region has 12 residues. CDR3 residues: CASSRTSAEAFF. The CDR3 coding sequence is TGCGCCAGCAGCCGCACAAGCGCTGAAGCTTTCTTT.

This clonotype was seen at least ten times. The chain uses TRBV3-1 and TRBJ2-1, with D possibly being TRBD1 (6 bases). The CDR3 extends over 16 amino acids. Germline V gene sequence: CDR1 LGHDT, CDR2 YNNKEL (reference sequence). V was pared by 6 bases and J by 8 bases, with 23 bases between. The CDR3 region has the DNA TGTGCCAGCAGTCTCAGGGGACCGAGGGAGAAGGATGAGCAGTTCTTC. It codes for CASSLRGPREKDEQFF.

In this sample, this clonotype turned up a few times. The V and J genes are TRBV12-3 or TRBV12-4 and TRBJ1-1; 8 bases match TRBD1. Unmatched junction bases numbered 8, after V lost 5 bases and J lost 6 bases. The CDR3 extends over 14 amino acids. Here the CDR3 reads CASSETGVDAEAFF. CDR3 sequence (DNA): TGTGCCAGCAGTGAGACAGGGGTTGACGCTGAAGCTTTCTTT.

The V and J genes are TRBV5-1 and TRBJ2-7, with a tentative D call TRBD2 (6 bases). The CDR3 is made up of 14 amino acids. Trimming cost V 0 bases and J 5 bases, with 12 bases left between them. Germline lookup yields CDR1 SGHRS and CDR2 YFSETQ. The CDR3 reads CASSLADWEDEQYF. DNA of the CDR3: TGCGCCAGCAGCTTGGCGGACTGGGAGGACGAGCAGTACTTC.